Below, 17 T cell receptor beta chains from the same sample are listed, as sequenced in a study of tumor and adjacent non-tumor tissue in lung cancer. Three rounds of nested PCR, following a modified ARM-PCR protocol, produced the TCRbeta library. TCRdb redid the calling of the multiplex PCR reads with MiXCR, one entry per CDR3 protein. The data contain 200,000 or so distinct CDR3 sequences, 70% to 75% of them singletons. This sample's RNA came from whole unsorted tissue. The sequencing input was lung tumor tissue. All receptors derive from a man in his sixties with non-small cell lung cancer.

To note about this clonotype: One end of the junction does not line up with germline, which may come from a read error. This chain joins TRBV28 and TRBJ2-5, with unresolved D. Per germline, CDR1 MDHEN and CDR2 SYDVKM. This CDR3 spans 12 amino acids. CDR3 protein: CASSLVMETQYF. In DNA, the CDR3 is TGTGCCAGCAGTTTAGTGATGGAGACGCAGTACTTC.

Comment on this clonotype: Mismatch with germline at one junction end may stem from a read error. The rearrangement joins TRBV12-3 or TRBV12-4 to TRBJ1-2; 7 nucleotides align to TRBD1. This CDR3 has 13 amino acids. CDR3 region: CASSADRNYGYIF. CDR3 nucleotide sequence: TGTGCCAGCAGTGCGGACAGGAACTATGGCTACATCTTC.

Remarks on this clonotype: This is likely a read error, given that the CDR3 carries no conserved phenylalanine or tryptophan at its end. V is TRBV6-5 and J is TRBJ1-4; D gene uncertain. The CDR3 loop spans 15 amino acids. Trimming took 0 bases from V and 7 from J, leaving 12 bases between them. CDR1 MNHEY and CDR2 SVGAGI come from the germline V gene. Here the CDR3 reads CASSYSQRVREKLFL. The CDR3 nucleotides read TGTGCCAGCAGTTACTCGCAAAGGGTTCGTGAAAAACTGTTTTTA.

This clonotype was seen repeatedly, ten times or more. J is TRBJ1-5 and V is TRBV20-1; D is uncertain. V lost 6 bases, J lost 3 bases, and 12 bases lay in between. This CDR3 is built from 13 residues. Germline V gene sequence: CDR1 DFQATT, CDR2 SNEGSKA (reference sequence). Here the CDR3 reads CSALSDPNQPQHF. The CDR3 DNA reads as TGCAGTGCCCTTTCGGATCCCAATCAGCCCCAGCATTTT.

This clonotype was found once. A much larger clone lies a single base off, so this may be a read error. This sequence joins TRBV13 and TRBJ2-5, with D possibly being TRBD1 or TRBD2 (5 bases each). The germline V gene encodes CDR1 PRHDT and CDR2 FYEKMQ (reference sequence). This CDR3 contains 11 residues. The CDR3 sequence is CANSLRGPQYF. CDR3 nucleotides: TGTGCCAACAGCTTAAGGGGACCCCAGTACTTC.

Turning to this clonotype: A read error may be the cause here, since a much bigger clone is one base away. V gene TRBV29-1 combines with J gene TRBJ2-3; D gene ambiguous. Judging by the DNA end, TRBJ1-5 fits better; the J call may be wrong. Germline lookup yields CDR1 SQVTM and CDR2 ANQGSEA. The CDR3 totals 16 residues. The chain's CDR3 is CSVVLAGGPGTDTQHF. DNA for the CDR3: TGCAGCGTTGTATTAGCGGGAGGGCCTGGCACAGATACGCAGCATTTT.

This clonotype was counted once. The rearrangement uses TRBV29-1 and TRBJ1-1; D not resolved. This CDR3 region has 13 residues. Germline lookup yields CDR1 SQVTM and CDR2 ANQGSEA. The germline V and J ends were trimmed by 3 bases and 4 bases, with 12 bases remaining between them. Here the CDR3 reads CSVEPVSGTEAFF. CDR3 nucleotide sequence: TGCAGCGTTGAGCCCGTTTCGGGCACTGAAGCTTTCTTT.

CDR3 region: CASSRTGGSEQYF. The CDR3 coding sequence is TGTGCCAGCAGTCGGACAGGGGGATCCGAGCAGTACTTC. The J gene is TRBJ2-7, the V gene TRBV28; TRBD1 aligns across 10 bases. The CDR3 runs 13 residues. From germline, CDR1 is MDHEN and CDR2 SYDVKM. Losses at the gene ends were 5 bases for V and 6 bases for J; bases not matched to a gene: 4.

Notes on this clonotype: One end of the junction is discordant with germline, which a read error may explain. The CDR3 loop is CVSSLVYRLAGEETQYF. CDR3 nucleotide sequence: TGTGTCAGCAGCTTAGTGTACAGACTAGCGGGAGAAGAGACCCAGTACTTC. This chain links TRBV11-1 with TRBJ2-5; 12 nucleotides agree with TRBD2. The CDR3 covers 17 residues. Germline assignment: CDR1 SGHAT and CDR2 FQDESV (reference sequence).

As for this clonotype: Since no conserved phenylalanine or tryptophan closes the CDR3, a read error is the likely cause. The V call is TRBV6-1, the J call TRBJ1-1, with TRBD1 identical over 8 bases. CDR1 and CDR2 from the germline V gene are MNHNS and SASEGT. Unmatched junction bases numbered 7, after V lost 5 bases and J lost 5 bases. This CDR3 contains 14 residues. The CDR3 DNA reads TGTGCCAGCAGTACGACAGGGGACCGTACTGAAGCTTTCTAT. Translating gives CASSTTGDRTEAFY.

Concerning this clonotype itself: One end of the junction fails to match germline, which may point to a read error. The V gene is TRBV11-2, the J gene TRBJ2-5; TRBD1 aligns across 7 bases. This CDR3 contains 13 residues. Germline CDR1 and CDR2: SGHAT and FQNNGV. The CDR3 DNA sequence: TGTTCCAGCAGCTCTACAGGGGAAGTGACCCAATACTTC. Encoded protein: CSSSSTGEVTQYF.

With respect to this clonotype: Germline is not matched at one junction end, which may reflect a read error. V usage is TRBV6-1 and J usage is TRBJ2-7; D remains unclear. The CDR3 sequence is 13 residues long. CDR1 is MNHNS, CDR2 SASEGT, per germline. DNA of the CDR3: TGTGCCAGCACCCGTGAGTCGGGTTACGGGCAGTACTTC. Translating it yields CASTRESGYGQYF.

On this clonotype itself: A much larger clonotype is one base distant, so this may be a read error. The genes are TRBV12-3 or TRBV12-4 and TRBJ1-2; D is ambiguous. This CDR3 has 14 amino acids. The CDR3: CASSLGSVAYGYAF. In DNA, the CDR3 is TGTGCCAGCAGTCTTGGATCCGTAGCCTATGGCTACGCCTTC.

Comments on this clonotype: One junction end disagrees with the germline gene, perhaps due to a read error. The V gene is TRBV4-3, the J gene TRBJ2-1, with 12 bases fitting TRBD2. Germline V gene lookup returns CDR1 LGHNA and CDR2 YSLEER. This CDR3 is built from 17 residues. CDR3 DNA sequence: TGCGCCAGCAGCCAACGACTAGCGGGAGTTAGTTACAATAAGCAGTTCTTC. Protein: CASSQRLAGVSYNKQFF.

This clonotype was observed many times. CDR3 nucleotides: TGTGCCAGCAGCGCGTTGGGACAGGAAGCTTTCTTT. This encodes CASSALGQEAFF. The chain is built from TRBV25-1 and TRBJ1-1; TRBD1 agrees at 7 bases. CDR3 length: 12 amino acids. Trimming removed 6 bases from V and 8 bases from J; junction bases left unmatched: 6. Germline CDR1 MGHDK, CDR2 SYGVNS.

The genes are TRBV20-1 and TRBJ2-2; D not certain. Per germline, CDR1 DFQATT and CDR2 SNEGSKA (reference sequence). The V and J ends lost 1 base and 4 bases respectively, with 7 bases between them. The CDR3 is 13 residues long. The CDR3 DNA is TGCAGTGCTAGAGTTCGGTTCACCGGGGAGCTGTTTTTT. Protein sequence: CSARVRFTGELFF.

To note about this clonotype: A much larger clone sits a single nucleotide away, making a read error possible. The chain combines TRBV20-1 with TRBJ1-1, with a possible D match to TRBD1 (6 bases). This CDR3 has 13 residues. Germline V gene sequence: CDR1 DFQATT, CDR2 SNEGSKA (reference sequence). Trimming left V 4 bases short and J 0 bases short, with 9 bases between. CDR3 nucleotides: TGCAGTGCTAAAGGGGGGCTGAACACTGAAGCTTTCTTT. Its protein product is CSAKGGLNTEAFF.